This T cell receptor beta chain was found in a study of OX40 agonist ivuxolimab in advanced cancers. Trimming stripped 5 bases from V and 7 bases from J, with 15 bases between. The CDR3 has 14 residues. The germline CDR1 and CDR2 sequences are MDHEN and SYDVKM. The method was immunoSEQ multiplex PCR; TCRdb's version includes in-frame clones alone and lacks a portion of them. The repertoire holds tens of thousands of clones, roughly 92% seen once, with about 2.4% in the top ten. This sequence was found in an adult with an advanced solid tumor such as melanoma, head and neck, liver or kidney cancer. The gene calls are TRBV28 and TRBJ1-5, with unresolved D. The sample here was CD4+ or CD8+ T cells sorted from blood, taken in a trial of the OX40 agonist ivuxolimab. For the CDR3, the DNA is TGTGCCAGCAGTACCAGGAAAGTAAGCCAGCCCCAGCATTTT. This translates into CASSTRKVSQPQHF.